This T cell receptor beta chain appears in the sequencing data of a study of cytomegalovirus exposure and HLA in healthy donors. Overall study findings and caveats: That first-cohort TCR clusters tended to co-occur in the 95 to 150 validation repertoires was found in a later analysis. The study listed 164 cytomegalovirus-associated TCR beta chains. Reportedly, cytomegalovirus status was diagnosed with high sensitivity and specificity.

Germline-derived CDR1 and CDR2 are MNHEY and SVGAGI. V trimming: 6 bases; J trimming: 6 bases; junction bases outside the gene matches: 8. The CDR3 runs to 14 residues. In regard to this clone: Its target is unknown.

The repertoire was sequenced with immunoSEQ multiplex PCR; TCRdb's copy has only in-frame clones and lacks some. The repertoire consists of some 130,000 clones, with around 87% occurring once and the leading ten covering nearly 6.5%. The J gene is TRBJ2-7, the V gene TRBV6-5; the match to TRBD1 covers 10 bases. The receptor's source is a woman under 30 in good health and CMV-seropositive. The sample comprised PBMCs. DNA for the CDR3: TGTGCCAGCAGGCCCGGGACAGGGGCGGCCGAGCAGTACTTC. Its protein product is CASRPGTGAAEQYF.